These T cell receptor beta chains were read from a single sample in a study of OX40 agonist ivuxolimab in advanced cancers. Some clones are missing from TCRdb's copy, which holds only in-frame ones; the method was immunoSEQ multiplex PCR. The repertoire consists of about 73,000 clones, with around 86% occurring once and the leading ten covering roughly 0.62%. The source was CD4+ or CD8+ T cells sorted from blood, collected in a trial of the OX40 agonist ivuxolimab. The source is an adult with an advanced solid tumor such as melanoma, head and neck, liver or kidney cancer. Both conserved end residues are part of each CDR3. A D gene is named only where the DNA matches it firmly. Size values are once, few and many counts, or a class for expanded clones, and some rows have none.

size	D	J	V	length	CDR3	DNA
NA	NA	TRBJ1-4	TRBV7-2	17	CASSLVIRRGANEKLFF	TGTGCCAGCAGCTTAGTGATACGCAGGGGAGCGAATGAAAAACTGTTTTTT
NA	TRBD1	TRBJ1-1	TRBV27	17	CASSFGTGGAWGTEAFF	TGTGCCAGCAGTTTCGGGACAGGGGGCGCGTGGGGCACTGAAGCTTTCTTT
NA	TRBD1	TRBJ1-2	TRBV9	15	CASSPGGGPNYGYTF	TGTGCCAGCAGCCCAGGGGGCGGTCCTAACTATGGCTACACCTTC
NA	TRBD2	TRBJ2-7	TRBV4-2	15	CASGGGGISSYEQYF	TGTGCCAGCGGGGGCGGGGGGATCAGCTCCTACGAGCAGTACTTC
NA	NA	TRBJ1-4	TRBV5-4	12	CASSLAGGKLFF	TGTGCCAGCAGCTTGGCAGGTGGAAAACTGTTTTTT
NA	NA	TRBJ1-2	TRBV2	13	CASSGTSIGGYTF	TGTGCCAGCAGTGGAACCTCTATCGGTGGCTACACCTTC
NA	TRBD2	TRBJ2-2	TRBV19	17	CASRLKREARDTGELFF	TGTGCCAGTAGATTGAAGCGGGAGGCGCGCGACACCGGGGAGCTGTTTTTT
NA	TRBD1	TRBJ2-7	TRBV2	13	CASIRDRAYEQYF	TGTGCCAGCATTCGGGACAGAGCCTACGAGCAGTACTTC
few	NA	TRBJ1-2	TRBV4-1	12	CASSQQNYGYTF	TGCGCCAGCAGCCAACAAAACTATGGCTACACCTTC
NA	TRBD2	TRBJ2-2	TRBV5-1	14	CASSQSSGVGELFF	TGCGCCAGCAGCCAGTCTAGCGGGGTCGGGGAGCTGTTTTTT
NA	NA	TRBJ2-3	TRBV9	17	CASSVLDRDTYTDTQYF	TGTGCCAGCAGCGTACTTGATCGGGACACCTACACAGATACGCAGTATTTT
few	TRBD2	TRBJ2-3	TRBV5-4	17	CASSFSSGGRSADTQYF	TGTGCCAGCAGTTTCTCCTCGGGCGGGAGAAGTGCAGATACGCAGTATTTT
few	NA	TRBJ1-5	TRBV5-1	14	CASSPGTTPEPQHF	TGCGCCAGCAGCCCCGGGACCACGCCGGAGCCCCAGCATTTT
NA	TRBD1	TRBJ2-1	TRBV7-8	15	CASSDSGQSYNEQFF	TGTGCCAGCAGCGATTCGGGACAGAGCTACAATGAGCAGTTCTTC
NA	NA	TRBJ1-2	TRBV5-4	12	CASADTNYGYTF	TGTGCCAGCGCGGACACGAACTATGGCTACACCTTC
NA	TRBD1	TRBJ1-1	TRBV5-6	16	CASSFTRTGVDTEAFF	TGTGCCAGCAGCTTTACCAGGACAGGGGTGGACACTGAAGCTTTCTTT
NA	TRBD1	TRBJ1-2	TRBV7-2	14	CASSHYRGRSGYTF	TGTGCCAGCAGCCACTACAGGGGGCGTTCTGGCTACACCTTC
few	NA	TRBJ2-2	TRBV6-1	14	CASIRKDSSGELFF	TGTGCCAGCATCAGGAAGGATTCGTCCGGGGAGCTGTTTTTT
NA	NA	TRBJ1-1	TRBV28	14	CASSFDSGDVEAFF	TGTGCCAGCAGTTTTGACAGTGGGGATGTAGAAGCTTTCTTT
NA	NA	TRBJ1-2	TRBV19	15	CASSPKHGLNYGYTF	TGTGCCAGTAGCCCTAAACACGGTCTTAACTATGGCTACACCTTC
NA	TRBD2	TRBJ2-1	TRBV7-2	15	CASSPGRGAYNEQFF	TGTGCCAGCAGCCCGGGGCGGGGGGCCTACAATGAGCAGTTCTTC
NA	NA	TRBJ2-5	TRBV10-3	12	CAISALGVEQYF	TGTGCCATCAGTGCCCTTGGGGTGGAGCAGTACTTC
NA	TRBD1	TRBJ1-1	TRBV19	16	CASSFTQRQGRTEAFF	TGTGCCAGTAGTTTTACTCAACGACAGGGGAGGACTGAAGCTTTCTTT
NA	NA	TRBJ2-2	TRBV28	11	CASSSNQRLFF	TGTGCCAGCAGTTCCAACCAGCGGCTGTTTTTT
NA	TRBD1	TRBJ1-2	TRBV18	16	CASSPLWTGVNYGYTF	TGTGCCAGCTCACCCCTCTGGACAGGGGTTAACTATGGCTACACCTTC
NA	TRBD1	TRBJ2-1	TRBV2	15	CASSPGQGSYNEQFF	TGTGCCAGCAGTCCGGGACAGGGGTCCTACAATGAGCAGTTCTTC
NA	NA	TRBJ2-1	TRBV5-8	15	CASSTRGSSYNEQFF	TGTGCCAGCAGCACACGGGGGAGCTCCTACAATGAGCAGTTCTTC
NA	NA	TRBJ2-1	TRBV29-1	12	CSVGPTYNEQFF	TGCAGCGTTGGACCGACCTACAATGAGCAGTTCTTC
NA	NA	TRBJ2-1	TRBV27	15	CASRALAGPVNEQFF	TGTGCCAGCAGAGCTCTTGCGGGCCCGGTCAATGAGCAGTTCTTC
NA	NA	TRBJ2-3	TRBV13	13	CASSYQGSDTQYF	TGTGCCAGCAGCTACCAGGGATCAGATACGCAGTATTTT
NA	NA	TRBJ2-2	TRBV27	16	CASSLSTGRRAGELFF	TGTGCCAGCAGTTTGTCGACAGGGCGGAGGGCCGGGGAGCTGTTTTTT
NA	NA	TRBJ1-1	TRBV18	15	CASSPGGGLWTEAFF	TGTGCCAGCTCACCAGGGGGGGGCCTGTGGACTGAAGCTTTCTTT
NA	TRBD1	TRBJ1-5	TRBV4-2	17	CASSQGGGAGGRQPQHF	TGTGCCAGCAGCCAAGGGGGGGGCGCAGGGGGCCGACAGCCCCAGCATTTT
NA	NA	TRBJ1-5	TRBV2	13	CASSGIRNQPQHF	TGTGCCAGCAGTGGAATCAGAAATCAGCCCCAGCATTTT
NA	TRBD1	TRBJ2-7	TRBV30	15	CAWSEGQGEVYEQYF	TGTGCCTGGAGCGAGGGACAGGGCGAAGTCTACGAGCAGTACTTC
NA	NA	TRBJ2-5	TRBV7-6	14	CASSLRQAGETQYF	TGTGCCAGCAGCCTAAGACAGGCCGGGGAGACCCAGTACTTC
NA	NA	TRBJ1-2	TRBV7-2	14	CASSLEVQINGYTF	TGTGCCAGCAGCTTAGAGGTACAGATCAACGGCTACACCTTC
NA	NA	TRBJ1-1	TRBV5-1	15	CASSPTEGGWGEAFF	TGCGCCAGCAGCCCCACAGAGGGAGGGTGGGGTGAAGCTTTCTTT
NA	TRBD2	TRBJ2-1	TRBV7-9	14	CASSKALAGGPQFF	TGTGCCAGCAGCAAGGCGCTAGCGGGGGGGCCGCAGTTCTTC
NA	NA	TRBJ1-1	TRBV5-6	12	CASSVRTVKAFF	TGTGCCAGCAGCGTCCGGACAGTCAAGGCTTTCTTT
NA	NA	TRBJ1-4	TRBV7-9	14	CAAGVGATNEKLFF	TGTGCCGCGGGTGTTGGAGCAACTAATGAAAAACTGTTTTTT
NA	TRBD1	TRBJ1-5	TRBV10-3	22	CAISESRPGTGGVGMGNQPQHF	TGTGCCATCAGTGAGTCGAGGCCCGGGACAGGGGGAGTCGGGATGGGCAATCAGCCCCAGCATTTT
NA	NA	TRBJ2-7	TRBV2	16	CASSGYTGTPNPEQYF	TGTGCCAGCAGTGGGTACACCGGGACACCAAACCCCGAGCAGTACTTC
NA	NA	TRBJ2-2	TRBV5-1	13	CAGGASPTGELFF	TGCGCCGGGGGGGCTAGCCCCACCGGGGAGCTGTTTTTT
NA	NA	TRBJ2-2	TRBV7-3	14	CASSYGGVIGELFF	TGTGCCAGCAGCTACGGGGGAGTTATCGGGGAGCTGTTTTTT
NA	NA	TRBJ2-5	TRBV6-6	13	CASSNDRLETQYF	TGTGCCAGCAGTAACGACAGGCTGGAGACCCAGTACTTC
NA	NA	TRBJ2-7	TRBV18	15	CASSPVSTGSYEQYF	TGTGCCAGCTCACCGGTCTCCACAGGCTCCTACGAGCAGTACTTC
NA	NA	TRBJ2-1	TRBV11-2	16	CASSGKLGLGFNEQFF	TGTGCCAGCAGCGGAAAACTGGGACTGGGATTCAATGAGCAGTTCTTC
many	NA	TRBJ1-2	TRBV30	12	CAWRVANYGYTF	TGTGCCTGGAGAGTGGCCAACTATGGCTACACCTTC
once	NA	TRBJ1-3	TRBV6-6	14	CASSSVTAGNTIYF	TGTGCCAGCAGTTCCGTCACAGCTGGAAACACCATATATTTT
NA	TRBD1	TRBJ1-4	TRBV4-2	16	CASSQGGTATNEKLFF	TGTGCCAGCAGCCAAGGGGGGACAGCAACTAATGAAAAACTGTTTTTT
NA	NA	TRBJ2-2	TRBV4-2	13	CASTQGTTGELFF	TGTGCCAGCACCCAAGGAACGACCGGGGAGCTGTTTTTT
NA	NA	TRBJ2-7	TRBV7-2	13	CASSQGPFYEQYF	TGTGCCAGCAGCCAGGGACCCTTCTACGAGCAGTACTTC
NA	NA	TRBJ1-5	TRBV2	15	CASSRTLVGNQPQHF	TGTGCCAGCAGCCGCACCTTGGTGGGGAATCAGCCCCAGCATTTT
NA	NA	TRBJ2-7	TRBV7-2	12	CASSLVGSGQYF	TGTGCCAGCAGCTTAGTAGGTTCCGGGCAGTACTTC
NA	NA	TRBJ2-5	TRBV7-2	14	CASSLAGYQETQYF	TGTGCCAGCAGCTTAGCTGGGTACCAAGAGACCCAGTACTTC
NA	NA	TRBJ1-5	TRBV19	13	CASSIEGRQPQHF	TGTGCCAGTAGTATAGAGGGCCGGCAGCCCCAGCATTTT
NA	NA	TRBJ1-3	TRBV5-1	16	CASSLRQSGSGNTIYF	TGCGCCAGCAGCTTACGACAGTCCGGGTCTGGAAACACCATATATTTT
NA	NA	TRBJ1-5	TRBV1	15	CTSSQAGGGNQPQHF	TGCACCAGCAGCCAAGCAGGGGGCGGCAATCAGCCCCAGCATTTT